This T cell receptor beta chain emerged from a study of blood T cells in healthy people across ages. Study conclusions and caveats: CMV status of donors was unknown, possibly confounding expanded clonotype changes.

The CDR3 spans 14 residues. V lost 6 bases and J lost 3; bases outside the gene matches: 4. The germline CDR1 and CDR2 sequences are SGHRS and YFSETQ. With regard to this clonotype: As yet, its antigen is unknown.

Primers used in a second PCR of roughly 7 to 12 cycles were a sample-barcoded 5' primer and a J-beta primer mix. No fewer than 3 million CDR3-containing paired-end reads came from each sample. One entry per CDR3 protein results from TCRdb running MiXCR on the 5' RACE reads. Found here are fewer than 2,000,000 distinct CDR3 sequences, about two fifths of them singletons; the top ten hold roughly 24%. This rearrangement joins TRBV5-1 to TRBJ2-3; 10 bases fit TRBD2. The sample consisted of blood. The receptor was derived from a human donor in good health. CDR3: CASKPAGGTDTQYF. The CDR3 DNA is TGCGCCAGCAAGCCAGCGGGGGGGACAGATACGCAGTATTTT.